Sequencing of this TCR beta chain was carried out in a study of blood T cells in healthy people across ages. General study findings and limits: Aged donors had fewer naive CD4+ cells and lower diversity than long-lived donors.

The second PCR ran about 6 to 11 cycles with a sample-barcoded 5' primer and J-beta primers. TCRdb called the 5' RACE reads again in MiXCR, with one record for every CDR3 protein. The data show over a million distinct CDR3 sequences, about 42% seen once. Extraction yielded at least 5.5 micrograms of total RNA per sample. V was trimmed by 0 bases and J by 2 bases, leaving 17 bases between them. CDR3 length: 17 amino acids. Germline values: CDR1 SGDLS, CDR2 YYNGEE. This clonotype is a singleton in its sample. Its antigen is still unknown. This rearrangement joins TRBV9 to TRBJ1-2; perhaps TRBD1 as D (6 bases). The sample was blood. The sequence was obtained from a woman aged 18-29 years in good health. The CDR3 loop is CASSVDKTGNTNYGYTF. In DNA form, the CDR3 reads TGTGCCAGCAGCGTAGATAAAACAGGGAACACGAACTATGGCTACACCTTC. The variable domain in full, with the rest retrieved from reference TRBV9 and TRBJ1-2, is DSGVTQTPKHLITATGQRVTLRCSPRSGDLSVYWYQQSLDQGLQFLIQYYNGEERAKGNILERFSAQQFPDLHSELNLSSLELGDSALYFCASSVDKTGNTNYGYTFGSGTRLTVV.